Listed here are 12 T cell receptor beta chains from one sample, sequenced in a study of graft-versus-host responses after intestinal transplantation. This table comes from immunoSEQ multiplex PCR, and its TCRdb copy is limited to in-frame clones, with some not included. The data contain more than 85,000 clones, 85% to 95% of them singletons. These TCRs' antigens remain unknown. The sample was unstimulated CD8+ T cells sorted from spleen or lymph node cells, taken before transplant. These receptors all stem from a human donor who was the organ donor for an intestinal transplant.

As regards this clone: Other DNA sequences in the sample encode the same CDR3. V usage is TRBV5-5 and J usage is TRBJ2-6, with D perhaps TRBD2 (5 bases). In germline, CDR1 is SGHKS, CDR2 YYEKEE (reference sequence). The CDR3 runs to 16 residues. V was cut by 0 bases and J by 2 bases, with 9 bases left in between. The CDR3 coding sequence is TGTGCCAGCAGCTTGGCGGGGTGGGCTGGGGCCAACGTCCTGACTTTC. This gives the protein CASSLAGWAGANVLTF.

This clone has only one observation. V usage is TRBV30 and J usage is TRBJ2-5; 10 bases line up with TRBD2. Germline values: CDR1 GTSNPN, CDR2 SVGIG (reference sequence). The length of the CDR3 is 13 residues. J was trimmed by 3 bases and V by 3 bases; bases with no gene match: 1. CDR3 in amino acids: CAWSLAGEETQYF. As DNA, the CDR3 is TGTGCCTGGAGCCTAGCGGGAGAAGAGACCCAGTACTTC.

This chain connects TRBV27 to TRBJ2-7, with 10 bases aligning to TRBD1. The CDR3 totals 17 residues. The germline gives CDR1 MNHEY, CDR2 SMNVEV (reference sequence). V lost 3 bases, J lost 2 bases, and 10 bases stayed unmatched. CDR3 nucleotides: TGTGCCAGCAGTTTTAGTTCCGGGGACAGGGGCCCCTACGAGCAGTACTTC. It translates to CASSFSSGDRGPYEQYF.

V gene TRBV6-4 combines with J gene TRBJ1-5; D is perhaps TRBD1 (5 bases). This CDR3 spans 15 amino acids. The V gene's germline CDR1 is MRHNA and CDR2 SNTAGT. The germline V and J ends were trimmed by 4 bases and 9 bases, with 19 bases remaining between them. CDR3 loop: CASSVGREVGAPQHF. The CDR3 DNA is TGTGCCAGCAGTGTAGGCAGGGAGGTTGGGGCGCCCCAGCATTTT.

The rearrangement uses TRBV2 and TRBJ1-1; a possible D gene is TRBD1 (5 bases). The germline V gene encodes CDR1 SNHLY and CDR2 FYNNEI. This CDR3 is 11 amino acids long. The V gene lost 8 bases and the J gene lost 7 bases, with 11 bases spanning the gap. As DNA, the CDR3 is TGTGCCAGCGTTCCAGGGCATGAAGCTTTCTTT. It translates to CASVPGHEAFF.

The rearrangement joins TRBV15 to TRBJ2-2, with a possible D match to TRBD2 (6 bases). This CDR3 contains 15 residues. Germline values: CDR1 LNHNV, CDR2 YYDKDF (reference sequence). Trimming left V 5 bases short and J 2 bases short, with 12 bases between. CDR3 nucleotide sequence: TGTGCCACCAGCCTGCGGAGGGTAAACACCGGGGAGCTGTTTTTT. This gives the protein CATSLRRVNTGELFF. The whole variable domain, remainder taken from reference TRBV15 and TRBJ2-2, is DAMVIQNPRYQVTQFGKPVTLSCSQTLNHNVMYWYQQKSSQAPKLLFHYYDKDFNNEADTPDNFQSRRPNTSFCFLDIRSPGLGDTAMYLCATSLRRVNTGELFFGEGSRLTVL.

The chain is built from TRBV5-1 and TRBJ2-6, with D maybe TRBD1 (5 bases). The CDR3 consists of 16 residues. V was shortened by 3 bases and J by 3 bases, with 13 bases between the two germline ends. Per the germline V gene, CDR1 is SGHRS and CDR2 is YFSETQ. In DNA, the CDR3 is TGCGCCAGCAGCTCTCGGTCAGGGTTTGGGGCCAACGTCCTGACTTTC. It translates to CASSSRSGFGANVLTF.

The gene calls are TRBV28 and TRBJ2-5; a possible D gene is TRBD2 (6 bases). The V gene's germline CDR1 is MDHEN and CDR2 SYDVKM. The CDR3 is made up of 16 amino acids. Trimming took 0 bases from V and 5 from J, leaving 16 bases between them. CDR3 coding DNA: TGTGCCAGCAGTTTATGGGGGGTACAAGGAGGGGAGACCCAGTACTTC. Amino acids: CASSLWGVQGGETQYF.

The chain recombines TRBV6-1 with TRBJ2-1, with TRBD2 identical over 8 bases. Germline CDR1 is MNHNS and CDR2 is SASEGT. There are 15 residues in the CDR3. After removal of 3 bases from V and 8 bases from J, the junction contained 9 bases not matched to a gene. The CDR3 sequence: CASSESAGDGDEQFF. The CDR3 nucleotides are TGTGCCAGCAGTGAGTCAGCGGGGGATGGCGATGAGCAGTTCTTC.

In the case of this clone: The junction departs from the called germline gene at one end, perhaps through a read error. V and J are TRBV19 and TRBJ2-1, with 12 nucleotides matching TRBD2. The CDR3 runs to 16 residues. CDR1 is LNHDA, CDR2 SQIVND, per germline (reference sequence). CDR3 residues: CASTSRTSGIGNLVLF. CDR3 DNA sequence: TGTGCCAGTACCTCACGGACTAGCGGGATCGGGAACTTAGTGCTCTTC.

This sequence joins TRBV2 and TRBJ2-2, with 10 bases lining up with TRBD2. The CDR3 is 15 residues long. Trimming removed 6 bases from V and 4 bases from J; junction bases left unmatched: 5. Germline V CDR1 and CDR2: SNHLY, FYNNEI. In nucleotides, the CDR3 is TGTGCCAGCAGCCCTAGCGGGGGTGGCACCGGGGAGCTGTTTTTT. The encoded protein is CASSPSGGGTGELFF.

The genes are TRBV13 and TRBJ2-7, with TRBD1 matching 9 bases. J lost 1 base, V lost 0 bases, and 1 base had no gene match. The CDR3 extends over 15 amino acids. The germline CDR1 and CDR2 sequences are PRHDT and FYEKMQ (reference sequence). The CDR3 DNA reads TGTGCCAGCAGCTTAGGGACAGGGGGATCCTACGAGCAGTACTTC. As protein: CASSLGTGGSYEQYF.